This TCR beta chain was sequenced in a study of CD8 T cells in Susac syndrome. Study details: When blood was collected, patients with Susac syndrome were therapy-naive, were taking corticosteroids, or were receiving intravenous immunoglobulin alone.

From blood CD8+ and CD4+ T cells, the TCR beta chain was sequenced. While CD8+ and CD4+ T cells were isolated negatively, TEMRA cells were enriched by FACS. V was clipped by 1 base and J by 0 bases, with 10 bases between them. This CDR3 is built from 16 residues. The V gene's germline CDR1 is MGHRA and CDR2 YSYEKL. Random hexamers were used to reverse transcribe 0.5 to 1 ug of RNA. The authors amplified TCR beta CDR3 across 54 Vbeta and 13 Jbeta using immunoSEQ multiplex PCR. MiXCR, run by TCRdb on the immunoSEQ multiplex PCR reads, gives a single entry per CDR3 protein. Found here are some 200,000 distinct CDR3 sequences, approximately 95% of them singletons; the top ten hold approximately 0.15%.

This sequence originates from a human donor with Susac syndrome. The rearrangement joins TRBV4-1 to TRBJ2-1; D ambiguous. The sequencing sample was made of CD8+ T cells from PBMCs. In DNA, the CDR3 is TGCGCCAGCAGCCAAGGCCTGGGATTCTCCTACAATGAGCAGTTCTTC. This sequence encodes CASSQGLGFSYNEQFF.